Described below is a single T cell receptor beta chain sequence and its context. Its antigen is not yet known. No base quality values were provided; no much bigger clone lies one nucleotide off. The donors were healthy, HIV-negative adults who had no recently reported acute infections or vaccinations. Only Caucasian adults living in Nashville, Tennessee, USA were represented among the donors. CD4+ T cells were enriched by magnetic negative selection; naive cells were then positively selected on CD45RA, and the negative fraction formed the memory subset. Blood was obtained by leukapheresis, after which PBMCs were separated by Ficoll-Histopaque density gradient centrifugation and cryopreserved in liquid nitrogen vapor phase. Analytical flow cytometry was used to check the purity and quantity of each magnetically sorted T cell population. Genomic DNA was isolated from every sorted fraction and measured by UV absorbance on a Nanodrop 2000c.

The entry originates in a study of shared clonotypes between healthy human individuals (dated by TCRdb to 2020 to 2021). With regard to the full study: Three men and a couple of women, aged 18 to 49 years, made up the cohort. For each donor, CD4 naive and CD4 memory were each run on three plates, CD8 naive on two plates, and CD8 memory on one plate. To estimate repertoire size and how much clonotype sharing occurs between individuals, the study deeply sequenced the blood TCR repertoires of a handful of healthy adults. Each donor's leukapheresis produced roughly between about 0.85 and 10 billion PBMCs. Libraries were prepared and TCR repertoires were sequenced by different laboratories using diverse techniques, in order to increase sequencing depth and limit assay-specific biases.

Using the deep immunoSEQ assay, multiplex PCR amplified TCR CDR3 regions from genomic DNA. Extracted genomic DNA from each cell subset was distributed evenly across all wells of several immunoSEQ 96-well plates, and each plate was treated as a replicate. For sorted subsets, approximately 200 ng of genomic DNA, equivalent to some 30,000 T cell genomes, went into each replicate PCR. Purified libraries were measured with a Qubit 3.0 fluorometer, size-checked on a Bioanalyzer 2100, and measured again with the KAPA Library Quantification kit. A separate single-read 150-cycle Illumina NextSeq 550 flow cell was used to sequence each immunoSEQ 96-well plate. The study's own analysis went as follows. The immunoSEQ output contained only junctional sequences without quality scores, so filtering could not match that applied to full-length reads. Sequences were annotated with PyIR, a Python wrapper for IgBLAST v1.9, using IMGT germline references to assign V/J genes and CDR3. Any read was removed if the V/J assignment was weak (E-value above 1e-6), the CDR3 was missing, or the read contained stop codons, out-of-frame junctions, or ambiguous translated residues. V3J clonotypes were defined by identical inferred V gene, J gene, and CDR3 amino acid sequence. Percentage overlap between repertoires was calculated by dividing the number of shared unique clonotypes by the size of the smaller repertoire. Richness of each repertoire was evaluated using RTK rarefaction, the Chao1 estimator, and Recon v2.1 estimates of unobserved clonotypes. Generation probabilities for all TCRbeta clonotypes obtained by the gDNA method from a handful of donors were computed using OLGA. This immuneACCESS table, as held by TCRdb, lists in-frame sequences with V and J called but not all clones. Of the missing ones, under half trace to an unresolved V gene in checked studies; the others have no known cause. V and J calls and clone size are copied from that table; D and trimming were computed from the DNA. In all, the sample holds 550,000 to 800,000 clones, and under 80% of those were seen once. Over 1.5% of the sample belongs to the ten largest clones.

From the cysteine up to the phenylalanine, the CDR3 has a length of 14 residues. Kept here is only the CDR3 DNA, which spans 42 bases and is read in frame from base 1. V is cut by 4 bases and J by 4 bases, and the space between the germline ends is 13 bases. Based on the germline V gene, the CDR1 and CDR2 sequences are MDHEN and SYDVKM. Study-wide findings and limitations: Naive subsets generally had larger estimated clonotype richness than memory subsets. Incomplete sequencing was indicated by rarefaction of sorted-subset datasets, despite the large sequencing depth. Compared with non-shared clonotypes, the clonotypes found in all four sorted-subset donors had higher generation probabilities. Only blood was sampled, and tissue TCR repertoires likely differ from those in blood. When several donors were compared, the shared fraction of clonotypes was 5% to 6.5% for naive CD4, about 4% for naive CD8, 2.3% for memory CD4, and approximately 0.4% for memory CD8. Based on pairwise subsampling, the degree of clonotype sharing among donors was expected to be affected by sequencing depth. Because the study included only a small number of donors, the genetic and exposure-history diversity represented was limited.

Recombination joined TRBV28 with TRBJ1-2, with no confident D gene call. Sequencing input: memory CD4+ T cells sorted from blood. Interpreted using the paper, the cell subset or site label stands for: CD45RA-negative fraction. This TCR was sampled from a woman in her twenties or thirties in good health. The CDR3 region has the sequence CASSSLLALYGYTF. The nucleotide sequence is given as TGTGCCAGCAGTTCACTCCTCGCCCTCTATGGCTACACCTTC.